The next 23 T cell receptor beta chains were all read from a single sample in a study of cytomegalovirus exposure and HLA in healthy donors. PCR used 60 Vbeta primers and 13 Jbeta primers. Generated by immunoSEQ multiplex PCR, the TCRdb table keeps only in-frame clones and is missing some. The data show under 150,000 clones, 75% to 85% seen once. The sequenced sample consisted of PBMCs. These receptors all come from a woman aged 50 to 60 in good health and CMV-seropositive.

The chain has TRBV19 and TRBJ1-2; 7 bases match TRBD1. The CDR3 is 15 amino acids. The junction had 10 bases not matched to a gene; V was cut back by 3 bases and J by 6 bases. Per the germline V gene, CDR1 is LNHDA and CDR2 is SQIVND (reference sequence). The CDR3 spells CASSMYRGQADGYTF. The DNA for the CDR3 is TGTGCCAGTAGTATGTACAGGGGACAAGCTGATGGCTACACCTTC. The full variable domain, with the rest looked up from reference TRBV19 and TRBJ1-2, is DGGITQSPKYLFRKEGQNVTLSCEQNLNHDAMYWYRQDPGQGLRLIYYSQIVNDFQKGDIAEGYSVSREKKESFPLTVTSAQKNPTAFYLCASSMYRGQADGYTFGSGTRLTVV.

The count of this clone is one. This sequence joins TRBV2 and TRBJ2-7, with D unresolved. The germline gives CDR1 SNHLY, CDR2 FYNNEI. This CDR3 comprises 11 residues. Trimming stripped 3 bases from V and 3 bases from J, with 3 bases between. The CDR3 DNA is TGTGCCAGCAGTGATATCTACGAGCAGTACTTC. Protein sequence: CASSDIYEQYF.

This clone was seen just once. This rearrangement joins TRBV7-6 to TRBJ2-5, with 7 bases identical to TRBD2. The CDR3 is made up of 15 amino acids. After removal of 1 base from V and 0 bases from J, the junction contained 2 bases not matched to a gene. CDR1 is SGHVS, CDR2 FNYEAQ, per germline. The chain's CDR3 is CASSLGEGYQETQYF. CDR3 bases: TGTGCCAGCAGCTTAGGGGAGGGGTACCAAGAGACCCAGTACTTC.

The chain recombines TRBV6-5 with TRBJ1-2; 9 nucleotides agree with TRBD1. Germline V CDR1 and CDR2: MNHEY, SVGAGI. J gave up 8 bases and V 8 bases, and 15 bases lay outside the gene matches. The CDR3 has 15 amino acids. Here the CDR3 DNA reads TGTGCCAGCTTGAGGGCGGGACAGGGAATTTTCGGCTACACCTTC. As protein: CASLRAGQGIFGYTF.

V gene TRBV28 combines with J gene TRBJ2-2; 7 nucleotides line up with TRBD1. The J segment lost 2 bases and the V segment lost 6 bases, leaving 6 bases of the junction unmatched. The CDR3 is 15 residues long. Germline V gene sequence: CDR1 MDHEN, CDR2 SYDVKM. The CDR3 protein is CASRRGTDNTGELFF. CDR3 in DNA: TGTGCCAGCAGACGAGGGACAGACAACACCGGGGAGCTGTTTTTT.

This clone was detected only once. This chain connects TRBV5-6 to TRBJ2-3, with 8 bases matching TRBD2. Germline V gene data show CDR1 as SGHDT and CDR2 as YYEEEE. The CDR3 runs 15 residues. The V segment lost 0 bases and the J segment 2 bases; nucleotides outside the gene matches: 2. This chain's CDR3 is CASSLAAGVTDTQYF. In DNA form, the CDR3 reads TGTGCCAGCAGCTTGGCAGCGGGGGTCACAGATACGCAGTATTTT.

The chain employs TRBV5-1 and TRBJ2-3; 7 bases align to TRBD2. The CDR3 contains 14 residues. The junction had 2 bases not matched to a gene; V was cut back by 3 bases and J by 1 base. CDR1 is SGHRS and CDR2 is YFSETQ in the germline V gene. Here the CDR3 DNA reads TGCGCCAGCAGCTCTACTAGCGGCACAGATACGCAGTATTTT. It is translated as CASSSTSGTDTQYF.

CDR3 residues: CASSPLGQRQETQYF. CDR3 sequence (DNA): TGTGCCAGCAGCCCCCTGGGTCAGCGTCAAGAGACCCAGTACTTC. This sequence joins TRBV14 and TRBJ2-5; D is uncertain. Germline V lookup: CDR1 SGHDN, CDR2 FVKESK. V was cut by 4 bases and J by 2 bases, with 14 bases left in between. This CDR3 region has 15 residues.

V is TRBV5-1 and J is TRBJ2-2; 7 nucleotides line up with TRBD2. Losses at the gene ends were 4 bases for V and 1 base for J; bases not matched to a gene: 13. CDR1 is SGHRS and CDR2 is YFSETQ in the germline V gene. There are 18 residues in the CDR3. The CDR3 loop reads CASSLSPRDYQNTGELFF. The CDR3, as DNA: TGCGCCAGCAGCCTTTCTCCCCGGGACTACCAGAACACCGGGGAGCTGTTTTTT.

V gene TRBV7-3 combines with J gene TRBJ2-1; possible D gene TRBD1, 6 bases. The CDR3 is 15 residues long. Germline V CDR1 and CDR2: SGHTA, FQGTGA. Trimming took 6 bases from V and 2 from J, leaving 14 bases between them. Written as DNA, the CDR3 is TGTGCCAGCAGTCCTGACAGGCAGACCTACAATGAGCAGTTCTTC. It yields the protein CASSPDRQTYNEQFF.

The chain links TRBV7-6 to TRBJ2-1; 7 bases map to TRBD2. The CDR3 is made up of 16 amino acids. Germline V lookup: CDR1 SGHVS, CDR2 FNYEAQ. Trimming at V came to 2 bases and at J to 0 bases, leaving 4 bases not matched to a gene. The CDR3 here is CASSLTSDYSYNEQFF. CDR3 coding DNA: TGTGCCAGCAGCTTAACTAGCGACTACTCCTACAATGAGCAGTTCTTC.

This clone turned up a few times. The rearrangement uses TRBV11-1 and TRBJ2-3; 8 positions match TRBD2. V was clipped by 6 bases and J by 1 base; unmatched bases: 6. This CDR3 has 15 amino acids. Per germline, CDR1 SGHAT and CDR2 FQDESV (reference sequence). The chain's CDR3 is CASRSTSGGTDTQYF. The CDR3 DNA reads as TGTGCCAGCAGATCCACTAGCGGAGGCACAGATACGCAGTATTTT. Together with reference TRBV11-1 and TRBJ2-3, the CDR3 gives the full variable domain: EAEVAQSPRYKITEKSQAVAFWCDPISGHATLYWYRQILGQGPELLVQFQDESVVDDSQLPKDRFSAERLKGVDSTLKIQPAELGDSAMYLCASRSTSGGTDTQYFGPGTRLTVL.

The chain carries TRBV10-2 and TRBJ2-3, with D possibly matching TRBD1 (5 bases). Between the trimmed V and J ends, which lost 6 bases and 1 base, there was a span of 11 bases. CDR1 and CDR2 from the germline V gene are WSHSY and SAAADI. The CDR3 spans 14 residues. The CDR3 reads CASSWGSRTDTQYF. CDR3 DNA: TGCGCCAGCAGCTGGGGCTCCCGCACAGATACGCAGTATTTT.

The chain combines TRBV9 with TRBJ1-2; D uncertain. The CDR3 is made up of 16 amino acids. V gave up 4 bases and J gave up 3 bases, with 19 bases separating them. Per the germline V gene, CDR1 is SGDLS and CDR2 is YYNGEE. The CDR3 coding sequence is TGTGCCAGCAGCCCCCCCTTATATGGCTCCGACTATGGCTACACCTTC. Amino acid sequence: CASSPPLYGSDYGYTF. Using reference TRBV9 and TRBJ1-2 for the parts outside the CDR3, the full variable domain is DSGVTQTPKHLITATGQRVTLRCSPRSGDLSVYWYQQSLDQGLQFLIQYYNGEERAKGNILERFSAQQFPDLHSELNLSSLELGDSALYFCASSPPLYGSDYGYTFGSGTRLTVV.

This rearrangement joins TRBV6-5 to TRBJ1-3, with 9 bases that match TRBD1. The CDR3 is made up of 15 amino acids. The germline V gene has CDR1 MNHEY and CDR2 SVGAGI. J was trimmed by 3 bases and V by 6 bases; bases with no gene match: 6. CDR3 protein: CASRNGQGYGNTIYF. The CDR3 DNA reads TGTGCCAGCAGAAATGGACAGGGGTATGGAAACACCATATATTTT.

This chain joins TRBV5-5 and TRBJ1-3; 8 nucleotides align to TRBD1. The CDR3 is 14 residues long. V shed 3 bases, J shed 7 bases, and the junction held 6 bases outside the gene matches. Germline assignment: CDR1 SGHKS and CDR2 YYEKEE (reference sequence). CDR3 amino acids: CASSWTGWGNTIYF. The DNA for the CDR3 is TGTGCCAGCAGCTGGACAGGGTGGGGGAACACCATATATTTT.

About this clone itself: The junction and the germline gene differ at one end; a read error may be behind it. J is TRBJ2-6 and V is TRBV7-9, with a tentative D call TRBD1 (6 bases). The CDR3 is made up of 15 amino acids. Germline lookup yields CDR1 SEHNR and CDR2 FQNEAQ (reference sequence). The DNA for the CDR3 is TGTGCCAGCAGCTTTACAGGGTCTGGGGCCAACGGCCTGACTTTC. It yields the protein CASSFTGSGANGLTF.

V and J are TRBV19 and TRBJ1-2, with D possibly being TRBD1 (5 bases). With 2 bases removed from V and 4 bases from J, the gap between germline ends came to 14 bases. This CDR3 is built from 15 residues. Per germline, CDR1 LNHDA and CDR2 SQIVND (reference sequence). CDR3: CASSITPGPLYGYTF. CDR3 in DNA: TGTGCCAGTAGTATAACACCAGGGCCACTCTATGGCTACACCTTC.

This chain links TRBV18 with TRBJ1-1, with D uncertain. Trimming took off 6 bases at V and 5 bases at J, with 16 bases between the two ends. This CDR3 comprises 14 residues. From germline, CDR1 is KGHSH and CDR2 LQKENI. The CDR3 coding sequence is TGTGCCAGCTCCTCAATAAGGGAGGGTACTGAAGCTTTCTTT. Residues: CASSSIREGTEAFF.

This rearrangement joins TRBV4-2 to TRBJ1-3; D remains unclear. The germline V gene has CDR1 LGHNA and CDR2 YNFKEQ. The CDR3 is made up of 16 amino acids. The germline V and J ends were trimmed by 1 base and 0 bases, with 10 bases remaining between them. In DNA form, the CDR3 reads TGTGCCAGCAGCCAAGTACAGATGGCCTCTGGAAACACCATATATTTT. Amino acid sequence: CASSQVQMASGNTIYF.

This clone was counted between two and nine times. The V gene is TRBV30, the J gene TRBJ2-3, with unresolved D. Germline CDR1 reads GTSNPN; CDR2 reads SVGIG (reference sequence). The V end lost 2 bases, the J end lost 0 bases, and 12 bases lay between the germline ends. This CDR3 spans 15 amino acids. CDR3 sequence reads: CAWSPGRISTDTQYF. In nucleotides, the CDR3 is TGTGCCTGGAGTCCTGGCAGAATTAGCACAGATACGCAGTATTTT.

In nucleotides, the CDR3 is TGTGCCAGCAGCGTAGCGGGTAGTTACGGGGGGGGCTATGGCTACACCTTC. Its protein is CASSVAGSYGGGYGYTF. The V gene is TRBV9, the J gene TRBJ1-2; D is perhaps TRBD1 (5 bases). The CDR3 runs to 17 residues. Trimming removed 0 bases at V and 4 bases at J, with 19 bases between. The germline V gene has CDR1 SGDLS and CDR2 YYNGEE.

The V call is TRBV6-5, the J call TRBJ1-5; D is perhaps TRBD1 (6 bases). The length of the CDR3 is 15 residues. The germline CDR1 and CDR2 sequences are MNHEY and SVGAGI. V dropped 0 bases and J dropped 4 bases, with 10 bases sitting between them. For the CDR3, the DNA is TGTGCCAGCAGTTACTCACAGGGAGGGAATCAGCCCCAGCATTTT. Translated: CASSYSQGGNQPQHF.